This T cell receptor beta chain stems from a study of radiation and T cells in renal cell carcinoma. Study-level information: Nephrectomy followed 15 Gy stereotactic body radiation by 4 weeks.

Time point indicated: blood 2 weeks post-SBRT. Treatment meaning: 15 Gy SBRT to primary tumor, nephrectomy 4 weeks later. Clear cell pathology was present in this patient's renal cell carcinoma. Of note for this clone: What it recognizes is unknown.

Regarding the study as a whole: In blood, top tumor clones expanded by 2 weeks, shrinking by 4.

V was cut by 4 bases and J by 6 bases, with 13 bases left in between. The CDR3 is made up of 15 amino acids. Germline CDR1 and CDR2: PRHDT and FYEKMQ (reference sequence). The method was immunoSEQ multiplex PCR; TCRdb's version includes in-frame clones alone and lacks a portion of them. This sample has about 150,000 clones, with roughly 87% found just once. The chain uses TRBV13 and TRBJ1-6; no reliable D call. The TCR originated in a woman in her forties or fifties with renal cell carcinoma. This specimen consisted of blood, obtained from a patient whose treatment included radiotherapy and nephrectomy. The CDR3 here is CASSSRGSRNSPLHF. DNA for the CDR3: TGTGCCAGCAGCTCTCGAGGCTCCCGTAATTCACCCCTCCACTTT.